These 6 T cell receptor beta chains originate from one sample sequenced in a study of blood T cell repertoires in COVID-19. Generated by immunoSEQ multiplex PCR, the TCRdb table keeps only in-frame clones and is missing some. This sample carries tens of thousands of clones, more than 75% of them seen once, and the ten largest clones take roughly 37%. Material: peripheral blood. The receptors shown here come from an older man with active or convalescent COVID-19.

The chain joins TRBV3-1 (or the pseudogene TRBV3-2) to TRBJ2-5; D is uncertain. The germline V and J ends were trimmed by 1 base and 4 bases, with 10 bases remaining between them. The germline V gene encodes CDR1 LGHDT and CDR2 YNNKEL (reference sequence). The CDR3 is 14 residues long. In nucleotides, the CDR3 is TGTGCCAGCAGCCAAGGTCTGCGTATAGAGACCCAGTACTTC. Protein: CASSQGLRIETQYF.

The chain has TRBV7-2 and TRBJ2-5; TRBD2 matches 8 bases. The CDR3 sequence is 13 residues long. V shed 6 bases, J shed 3 bases, and the junction held 3 bases outside the gene matches. The V gene's germline CDR1 is SGHTA and CDR2 FQGNSA. The CDR3 region has the DNA TGTGCCAGCAGAACACTAGCGGAAGAGACCCAGTACTTC. Its protein is CASRTLAEETQYF.

The rearrangement uses TRBV12-3 or TRBV12-4 and TRBJ2-7; possible D gene TRBD2, 5 bases. Trimming shortened V by 3 bases and J by 6 bases, and 9 bases separated the two germline ends. This CDR3 is 12 amino acids long. DNA of the CDR3: TGTGCCAGCAGTTTGGGAGACTCCGAGCAGTACTTC. This translates into CASSLGDSEQYF.

J is TRBJ1-3 and V is TRBV6-5; D is unclear. There are 15 residues in the CDR3. CDR1 is MNHEY, CDR2 SVGAGI, per germline. The V gene lost 4 bases and the J gene lost 0 bases, with 10 bases spanning the gap. CDR3: CASSSTEFSGNTIYF. In DNA form, the CDR3 reads TGTGCCAGCAGTTCGACTGAGTTCTCTGGAAACACCATATATTTT.

The chain joins TRBV7-9 to TRBJ2-2; D uncertain. The length of the CDR3 is 15 residues. Trimming took 5 bases from V and 0 from J, leaving 10 bases between them. CDR1 SEHNR and CDR2 FQNEAQ come from the germline V gene (reference sequence). The CDR3 bases are TGTGCCAGCAGCCAGATAGCCTCGAACACCGGGGAGCTGTTTTTT. Translating it yields CASSQIASNTGELFF.

This clone was seen just once. The V gene is TRBV6-5, the J gene TRBJ2-4; TRBD1 is a possible D gene (6 bases). This CDR3 has 15 residues. Germline loops: CDR1 MNHEY, CDR2 SVGAGI. The ends were cut back, 2 bases at V and 2 bases at J, with 10 bases in the middle. DNA of the CDR3: TGTGCCAGCAGTTACCAAGGGGGAACCAAAAACATTCAGTACTTC. Translation: CASSYQGGTKNIQYF.